This is a list of T cell receptor beta chains from one sample in a study of OX40 agonist ivuxolimab in advanced cancers. Libraries were prepared by immunoSEQ multiplex PCR; TCRdb keeps only in-frame clonotypes and omits some of them. The table includes some 71,000 clones, about four fifths detected once. Sample: CD4+ or CD8+ T cells sorted from blood, taken in a trial of the OX40 agonist ivuxolimab. Receptors were obtained from an adult with an advanced solid tumor such as melanoma, head and neck, liver or kidney cancer. CDR3s include the opening cysteine and the closing phenylalanine or tryptophan. Each record gives: CDR3 length, D gene, clone size, J gene, V gene, CDR3 DNA, CDR3 protein. A D gene is named only where the DNA matches it firmly. For some rows the clone size is stated as once, few or many, or as a class when expanded; others skip it.

17 | TRBD2 | NA | TRBJ2-3 | TRBV4-3 | TGCGCCAGCAGCCAAGATCTTGGCGGGGGGGCCGGGGATACGCAGTATTTT | CASSQDLGGGAGDTQYF
15 | NA | NA | TRBJ2-4 | TRBV5-1 | TGCGCCAGCAGTAGCACAGGAGCAGCCAAAAACATTCAGTACTTC | CASSSTGAAKNIQYF
19 | TRBD2 | NA | TRBJ2-1 | TRBV7-9 | TGTGCCAGCAGTCTCTCAGCGGGAGGCTCCTATCGCTCCTACAATGAGCAGTTCTTC | CASSLSAGGSYRSYNEQFF
14 | NA | NA | TRBJ1-5 | TRBV7-2 | TGTGCCAGCAGCTTAAAGGCAGACAATCAGCCCCAGCATTTT | CASSLKADNQPQHF
12 | NA | NA | TRBJ2-1 | TRBV30 | TGTGCCTGGAGTAGGCTCTCCAATGAGCAGTTCTTC | CAWSRLSNEQFF
11 | NA | NA | TRBJ1-2 | TRBV28 | TGTGCCAGCAGGGGTGACTATGGCTACACCTTC | CASRGDYGYTF
14 | TRBD1 | NA | TRBJ1-2 | TRBV5-4 | TGTGCCAGCAGTAGGAGACAGGGAGACTATGGCTACACCTTC | CASSRRQGDYGYTF
15 | TRBD2 | NA | TRBJ2-1 | TRBV5-1 | TGCGCCAGCAGCTTGTCCGGGACTAGCTACAATGAGCAGTTCTTC | CASSLSGTSYNEQFF
14 | TRBD1 | NA | TRBJ1-1 | TRBV6-5 | TGTGCCAGCAGCCGTGACAGGGCGAACACTGAAGCTTTCTTT | CASSRDRANTEAFF
15 | NA | NA | TRBJ2-5 | TRBV28 | TGTGCCAGCATCTGGGTCTATCGTCCAAGAGAGACCCAGTACTTC | CASIWVYRPRETQYF
13 | NA | once | TRBJ2-3 | TRBV5-4 | TGTGCCAGCAGCTTGCAGAGTTCAGATACGCAGTATTTT | CASSLQSSDTQYF
15 | NA | medium-sized | TRBJ2-7 | TRBV28 | TGTGCCAGCACCCCTGCTGGGTTTACCTCCTACGAGCAGTACTTC | CASTPAGFTSYEQYF
15 | TRBD1 | NA | TRBJ1-4 | TRBV5-1 | TGCACCAGCAGCTTGGAGGGGACAGGGAACGAAAAACTGTTTTTT | CTSSLEGTGNEKLFF
16 | TRBD2 | NA | TRBJ2-7 | TRBV5-1 | TGCGCCAGCAGCTTGGGACTAGCGGGAGGGCCGTACGAGCAGTACTTC | CASSLGLAGGPYEQYF
16 | NA | NA | TRBJ1-2 | TRBV5-1 | TGCGCCAGCAGACCCCAGGAGGGGATACTAACCTATGGCTACACCTTC | CASRPQEGILTYGYTF
15 | NA | few | TRBJ2-1 | TRBV5-1 | TGCGCCAGCAGCTTGAGGGGGGAGATCAACAATGAGCAGTTCTTC | CASSLRGEINNEQFF
15 | NA | NA | TRBJ2-5 | TRBV6-1 | TGTGCCAGCTCAGTGAGCATCAGGGTCCAAGAGACCCAGTACTTC | CASSVSIRVQETQYF
15 | NA | once | TRBJ1-3 | TRBV2 | TGTGCCAGCAGGGAAGAGTTGGGGGCTGGAAACACCATATATTTT | CASREELGAGNTIYF
14 | NA | few | TRBJ1-6 | TRBV30 | TGTGCCTGGAGTGTCCCAGGGTCGAATTCACCCCTCCACTTT | CAWSVPGSNSPLHF
17 | TRBD2 | NA | TRBJ2-2 | TRBV4-2 | TGTGCCAGCAGCCAAGGACTAGCGGGGGATATTAGCGGGGAGCTGTTTTTT | CASSQGLAGDISGELFF
14 | NA | NA | TRBJ1-2 | TRBV11-2 | TGTGCCAGCAGCTTGGAGCCTCGGCCGTATGGCTACACCTTC | CASSLEPRPYGYTF
15 | NA | NA | TRBJ1-2 | TRBV6-6 | TGTGCCAGCGACGCCGGGTACGGATCCAACTATGGCTACACCTTC | CASDAGYGSNYGYTF
16 | TRBD2 | NA | TRBJ2-1 | TRBV6-5 | TGTGCCAGCAGTTCCATGAGGAGCGGGGGGGCGAATGAGCAGTTCTTC | CASSSMRSGGANEQFF
15 | NA | NA | TRBJ2-1 | TRBV6-6 | TGTGCCAGCAGTCAACAGGGGGGGGCCTACAATGAGCAGTTCTTC | CASSQQGGAYNEQFF
17 | NA | NA | TRBJ2-7 | TRBV4-1 | TGCACCAGCAGCCAAGATTTCGGCTCCACACCTCCCTACGAGCAGTACTTC | CTSSQDFGSTPPYEQYF
15 | TRBD2 | NA | TRBJ2-1 | TRBV7-2 | TGTGCCAGCAGCCCTAGCGGGGGTCTTATTAATGAGCAGTTCTTC | CASSPSGGLINEQFF
15 | NA | NA | TRBJ2-5 | TRBV6-6 | TGTGCCAGCAGTTACTCGGGGGCGGGAGTGGAGACCCAGTACTTC | CASSYSGAGVETQYF
16 | NA | once | TRBJ1-1 | TRBV27 | TGTGCCAGCAGGTCCGGGCGGGGCGTTGTTAACACTGAAGCTTTCTTT | CASRSGRGVVNTEAFF
13 | NA | NA | TRBJ2-5 | TRBV10-3 | TGTGCCATCAGTGAAGGGGGCCAAGAGACCCAGTACTTC | CAISEGGQETQYF
14 | TRBD1 | NA | TRBJ2-5 | TRBV28 | TGTGCCAGCAGTTTAGCACAGGGGACAGAGACCCAGTACTTC | CASSLAQGTETQYF
19 | TRBD1 | NA | TRBJ1-1 | TRBV7-2 | TGTGCCAGCAGCTCCCAGTATTCAGGACAGGGAAGGTCCTACACTGAAGCTTTCTTT | CASSSQYSGQGRSYTEAFF
19 | TRBD1 | NA | TRBJ1-4 | TRBV11-3 | TGTGCCAGCAGCTTTGTGGGAAAGGGACAGATCGCAACTAATGAAAAACTGTTTTTT | CASSFVGKGQIATNEKLFF
14 | NA | once | TRBJ1-4 | TRBV6-1 | TGTGCCAGCAGTCGGTCCCGGGGGAATGAAAAACTGTTTTTT | CASSRSRGNEKLFF
16 | NA | few | TRBJ2-2 | TRBV12-5 | TGTGCTAGTGGTCCCGGGACACCCGAGAACACCGGGGAGCTGTTTTTT | CASGPGTPENTGELFF
14 | TRBD2 | NA | TRBJ2-1 | TRBV19 | TGTGCCAGTAGCTATAGCGGGAGGCGGGGTGAGCAGTTCTTC | CASSYSGRRGEQFF
14 | NA | medium-sized | TRBJ1-2 | TRBV25-1 | TGTGCCAGCAGTGAACTCGGACCCACGGAGGGCTACACCTTC | CASSELGPTEGYTF
13 | NA | NA | TRBJ1-6 | TRBV19 | TGTGCCAGTAGAGGCAGGGACAACTCACCCCTCCACTTT | CASRGRDNSPLHF
13 | TRBD1 | NA | TRBJ1-5 | TRBV19 | TGTGCCAGTAGCACAGGGGGTTATCAGCCCCAGCATTTT | CASSTGGYQPQHF
16 | NA | NA | TRBJ1-1 | TRBV7-6 | TGTGCCAGCAGCTTAAGGTCGGCAGGGACGGGCACTGAAGCTTTCTTT | CASSLRSAGTGTEAFF
14 | NA | NA | TRBJ2-5 | TRBV7-2 | TGTGCCAGCAGCGCACAGGGACGCCAAGAGACCCAGTACTTC | CASSAQGRQETQYF
14 | NA | NA | TRBJ2-5 | TRBV4-3 | TGCGCCAGCAGCCAAGACAGGGAAATCGGGACCCAGTACTTC | CASSQDREIGTQYF
18 | NA | NA | TRBJ2-3 | TRBV11-2 | TGTGCCAGCAGCTTTGCAGGGTTCGCCTATAAGGGGACAGATACGCAGTATTTT | CASSFAGFAYKGTDTQYF
17 | NA | NA | TRBJ1-4 | TRBV7-4 | TGTGCCAGCAGCTTAAGTCGGGTAAATAGTGATAATGAAAAACTGTTTTTT | CASSLSRVNSDNEKLFF
15 | TRBD1 | NA | TRBJ1-1 | TRBV11-1 | TGTGCCAGCGGCCCTCCGACAGGGACGAGCGTTGAAGCTTTCTTT | CASGPPTGTSVEAFF
18 | NA | NA | TRBJ2-7 | TRBV7-8 | TGTGCCAGCAGCTTAGGGGGCGGGGCGCTGGTCGGATCATACGAGCAGTACTTC | CASSLGGGALVGSYEQYF